The 14 T cell receptor beta chains below were found in one sample sequenced in a study of T-cell reconstitution after alpha-beta-depleted transplantation in children. This sample's TCRbeta library carried unique molecular identifier barcodes. TCRdb reprocessed the PCR reads with MiXCR, giving one entry per CDR3 protein. The sample consists of a few hundred thousand distinct CDR3 sequences, around two fifths of them appearing once. The sample here was PBMCs, taken before TCRalphabeta/CD19-depleted stem cell transplant. The receptors here all came from a girl aged 2-10 years with aplastic anemia, due to receive a stem cell transplant.

The chain uses TRBV19 and TRBJ2-3; TRBD1 is a possible D gene (6 bases). The CDR3 contains 15 residues. CDR1 and CDR2 from the germline V gene are LNHDA and SQIVND (reference sequence). V lost 3 bases, J lost 2 bases, and 12 bases lay in between. CDR3 loop: CASSMGAGDTDTQYF. In DNA form, the CDR3 reads TGTGCCAGTAGTATGGGAGCAGGGGACACAGATACGCAGTATTTT.

The rearrangement uses TRBV20-1 and TRBJ2-5, with TRBD2 matching 11 bases. The CDR3 is 19 residues long. CDR1 is DFQATT and CDR2 is SNEGSKA in the germline V gene (reference sequence). J gave up 1 base and V 0 bases, and 13 bases lay outside the gene matches. The CDR3 bases are TGCAGTGCTAGAGATGTACGGCTAGCGGGAGGTGGGGGCCAAGAGACCCAGTACTTC. Protein product: CSARDVRLAGGGGQETQYF.

The chain is built from TRBV9 and TRBJ2-1, with D perhaps TRBD1 (7 bases). V lost 3 bases to trimming and J lost 6 bases, with 16 bases between them. Germline CDR1 reads SGDLS; CDR2 reads YYNGEE. This CDR3 has 15 amino acids. The DNA of the CDR3 is TGTGCCAGCAGCGCGTTTGCAGGGGGGAGCAATGAGCAGTTCTTC. Translating it yields CASSAFAGGSNEQFF.

This clonotype has at least ten counts. This chain connects TRBV3-1 to TRBJ2-1, with a tentative D call TRBD1 (5 bases). The V end lost 4 bases, the J end lost 5 bases, and 15 bases lay between the germline ends. The CDR3 is 15 residues long. CDR1 LGHDT and CDR2 YNNKEL come from the germline V gene (reference sequence). Written as DNA, the CDR3 is TGTGCCAGCAGCCCGCAGGGTAGTTTGGACAATGAGCAGTTCTTC. Its translation: CASSPQGSLDNEQFF.

This clonotype was picked up a small number of times. The chain recombines TRBV12-3 or TRBV12-4 with TRBJ2-1, with D perhaps TRBD2 (5 bases). V dropped 3 bases and J dropped 4 bases, with 13 bases sitting between them. CDR3 length: 15 amino acids. CDR3 residues: CASSLGSVTYNEQFF. The CDR3 DNA reads as TGTGCCAGCAGTTTGGGTAGCGTAACTTACAATGAGCAGTTCTTC.

This clonotype was recorded many times. The CDR3 sequence is CSARDRETQYF. The CDR3 nucleotides read TGCAGTGCTAGAGATCGAGAGACCCAGTACTTC. The V gene is TRBV20-1, the J gene TRBJ2-5; no definite D call. Trimming left V 0 bases short and J 4 bases short, with 3 bases between. Looked up from germline, CDR1 is DFQATT and CDR2 is SNEGSKA (reference sequence). The CDR3 is 11 amino acids.

This clonotype was found a few times. V gene TRBV20-1 combines with J gene TRBJ2-5; the match to TRBD1 covers 10 bases. Trimming took 4 bases from V and 4 from J; bases not matched to a gene: 12. CDR1 is DFQATT, CDR2 SNEGSKA, per germline (reference sequence). CDR3 length: 16 residues. CDR3: CSAIRLDRGVGETQYF. CDR3 bases: TGCAGTGCTATTCGGCTGGACAGGGGGGTGGGAGAGACCCAGTACTTC.

This clonotype was counted many times. The V call is TRBV7-3, the J call TRBJ2-4; D gene unclear. The germline V gene encodes CDR1 SGHTA and CDR2 FQGTGA. This CDR3 is built from 16 residues. V lost 5 bases to trimming and J lost 0 bases, with 14 bases between them. CDR3: CASSPHRRVAKNIQYF. For the CDR3, the DNA is TGTGCCAGCAGCCCCCACCGAAGGGTAGCCAAAAACATTCAGTACTTC.

This clonotype was recorded a few times. This rearrangement joins TRBV29-1 to TRBJ1-2; 7 positions agree with TRBD1. Germline lookup yields CDR1 SQVTM and CDR2 ANQGSEA. The CDR3 consists of 11 residues. Trimming removed 1 base from V and 10 bases from J; junction bases left unmatched: 3. This chain's CDR3 is CSVEGQGDYTF. The CDR3 nucleotides read TGCAGCGTTGAAGGACAGGGCGACTACACCTTC.

The chain uses TRBV5-1 and TRBJ2-5; the D gene is possibly TRBD2 (5 bases). The germline V gene encodes CDR1 SGHRS and CDR2 YFSETQ. There are 14 residues in the CDR3. Trimming removed 1 base at V and 1 base at J, with 8 bases between. As DNA, the CDR3 is TGCGCCAGCAGCTTGAAGCTAGCCCAAGAGACCCAGTACTTC. It yields the protein CASSLKLAQETQYF.

The chain links TRBV25-1 to TRBJ2-1, with 13 bases matching TRBD2. V shed 4 bases and J 6 bases; nucleotides not matched to a gene: 6. Germline assignment: CDR1 MGHDK and CDR2 SYGVNS. CDR3 length: 16 amino acids. The CDR3 coding sequence is TGTGCCAGCAGTGCTTCCGGGACTAGCGGGGCCAATGAGCAGTTCTTC. Residues: CASSASGTSGANEQFF.

This chain joins TRBV28 and TRBJ2-7; tentatively, D is TRBD2 (6 bases). Per the germline V gene, CDR1 is MDHEN and CDR2 is SYDVKM. With 6 bases removed from V and 3 bases from J, the gap between germline ends came to 12 bases. This CDR3 has 13 amino acids. The CDR3 DNA is TGTGCCAGCAGGGAGGGAAAGGTCTACGAGCAGTACTTC. This gives the protein CASREGKVYEQYF.

The chain joins TRBV4-2 to TRBJ1-1; D might be TRBD1 (5 bases). Trimming took off 0 bases at V and 4 bases at J, with 12 bases between the two ends. The CDR3 runs to 15 residues. Germline V CDR1 and CDR2: LGHNA, YNFKEQ. The CDR3 DNA is TGTGCCAGCAGCCAAGATTCAGGGATGGGCACTGAAGCTTTCTTT. Encoded protein: CASSQDSGMGTEAFF.

At least ten counts were recorded for this clonotype. The J gene is TRBJ2-3, the V gene TRBV20-1, with D hard to call. The CDR3 is 14 residues long. Trimming cost V 4 bases and J 0 bases, with 11 bases left between them. Germline V CDR1 and CDR2: DFQATT, SNEGSKA (reference sequence). The CDR3 nucleotides are TGCAGTGCTATGGCGCTCGCTAGCACAGATACGCAGTATTTT. It translates to CSAMALASTDTQYF.